This is a list of T cell receptor beta chains from one sample in a study of shared clonotypes between healthy human individuals. Assay: immunoSEQ multiplex PCR; the TCRdb copy retains only in-frame clones and omits some. The sample includes fewer than 2.5 million clones, 80% to 95% of them seen just once. Sequencing used naive CD4+ T cells from PBMCs. The receptor set was obtained from a man between 18 and 29 years old in good health. Some clones in this sample may be carry-over from other donors' samples. CDR3s include the opening cysteine and the closing phenylalanine or tryptophan.

TRBV27 CASSGTSGTDTQYF
TRBV29-1 CSVVERSNYEQYF
TRBV19 CASTSGRVGEQFF
TRBV9 CASSTDRILGELFF
TRBV18 CASSPQESNEKLFF
TRBV27 CASGHDRDGKDYGYTF
TRBV5-1 CASSSSTGEETQYF
TRBV11-2 CASSLSRIGEKLFF
TRBV11-2 CASSLGQGVTYEQYF
TRBV5-4 CASSFKGEGNQPQHF
TRBV5-1 CASSSGLALSTDTQYF
TRBV6-1 CASSGSVRETQYF
TRBV5-1 CASSLGVREYEQYF
TRBV18 CASSAQGYNEQFF
TRBV6-6 CASSSRRGGNEQFF
TRBV27 CASSHWGVRRDTQYF
TRBV4-2 CASSQTTSLGRVRETQYF
TRBV6-4 CAGSSDRRQPQHF
TRBV27 CASSSVGVNSNQPQHF
TRBV23-1 CASSRRGLAELRSHEQYF
TRBV5-1 CASLAGTGYADTQYF
TRBV6-5 CASSYRSTDTEAFF
TRBV5-1 CASSFDRGANVLTF
TRBV28 CASSHENIQYF
TRBV29-1 CSVTGLTGGKYNEQFF
TRBV7-9 CASSSAGRAKNIQYF
TRBV7-3 CASSLGQGETDTQYF
TRBV29-1 CSVPGDANYGYTF
TRBV19 CATSRAPNQPQHF
TRBV25-1 CASSEWYGTGGRDTQYF
TRBV19 CASSRLLGDGYTF
TRBV19 CASSIGGGRPSRIYNEQFF
TRBV5-8 CASSPREATNYGYTF
TRBV19 CASSKTLGGRRYEQYF
TRBV5-1 CASSSDRGLNTEAFF
TRBV9 CASSVRQGGDTGELFF
TRBV28 CASSHPGPRPYEQYF
TRBV5-1 CASSLGQGGTEAFF
TRBV6-1 CASSPPRGNTIYF
TRBV5-6 CASSLTTGRYEQYF
TRBV6-1 CASSGFPYEQYF
TRBV9 CASSVEADYRWETQYF
TRBV7-9 CASSSSGTNTGELFF
TRBV6-1 CASSDVGRADEQFF
TRBV5-1 CASSFRQFSEQYF
TRBV11-3 CASSPMGGSNEQYF
TRBV7-3 CASSLWGRGRNTEAFF
TRBV21-1 CASSYSTCTDTQYF
TRBV7-3 CASSSQGAGGYNEQFF
TRBV7-2 CASSLLGLVGTGELFF
TRBV2 CASKDRGLSSYEQYF
TRBV2 CASSYLQGEGEQFF
TRBV28 CASSTPSGQTHEQYF
TRBV5-4 CASSFNGAGDEQYF